What follows is one T cell receptor (beta chain) and its context. The target antigen is unknown. This specimen comes from a study of cytomegalovirus exposure and HLA in healthy donors. Overall study findings and caveats: In vitro data verified a few CMV-associated chains as specific for CMV antigens.

Primers for the PCR totalled 60 Vbeta and 13 Jbeta. Assay used: immunoSEQ multiplex PCR; TCRdb lists only in-frame clones, some missing. Among some 140,000 clones listed, approximately 80% were seen once. The CDR3 runs 19 residues. CDR1 and CDR2 (germline): MGHRA, YSYEKL. V was cut by 4 bases and J by 3 bases, with 24 bases left in between. Input material: PBMCs. The sequence was obtained from a woman aged 45-65 years in good health and CMV-seropositive. The J gene is TRBJ2-2, the V gene TRBV4-1; tentative D call: TRBD1 (6 bases). CDR3 sequence reads: CASSPTTLGSAGDTGELFF. The CDR3 DNA reads TGCGCCAGCAGCCCAACAACTTTGGGGTCGGCAGGGGACACCGGGGAGCTGTTTTTT.